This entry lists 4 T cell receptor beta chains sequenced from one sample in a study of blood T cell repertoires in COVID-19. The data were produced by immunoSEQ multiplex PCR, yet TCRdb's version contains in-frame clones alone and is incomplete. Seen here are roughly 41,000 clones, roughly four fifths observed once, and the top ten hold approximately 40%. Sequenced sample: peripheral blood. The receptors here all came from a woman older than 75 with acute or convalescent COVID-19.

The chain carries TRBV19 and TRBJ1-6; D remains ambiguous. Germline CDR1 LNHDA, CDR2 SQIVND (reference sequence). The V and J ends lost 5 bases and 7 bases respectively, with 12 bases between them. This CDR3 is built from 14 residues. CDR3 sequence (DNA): TGTGCCAGTAGTTTCAATTCGGGGAATTCACCCCTCCACTTT. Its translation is CASSFNSGNSPLHF.

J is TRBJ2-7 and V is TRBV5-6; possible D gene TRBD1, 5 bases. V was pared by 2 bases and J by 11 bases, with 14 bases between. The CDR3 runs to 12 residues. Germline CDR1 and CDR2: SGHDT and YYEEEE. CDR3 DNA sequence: TGTGCCAGCAGCTTAAGACAGCTTTGGGAGTACTTC. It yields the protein CASSLRQLWEYF.

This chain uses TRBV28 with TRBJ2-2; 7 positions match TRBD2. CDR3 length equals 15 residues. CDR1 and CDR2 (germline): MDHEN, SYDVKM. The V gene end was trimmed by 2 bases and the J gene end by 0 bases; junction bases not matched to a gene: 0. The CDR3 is CASSLAGANTGELFF. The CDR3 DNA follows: TGTGCCAGCAGTTTAGCGGGGGCGAACACCGGGGAGCTGTTTTTT.

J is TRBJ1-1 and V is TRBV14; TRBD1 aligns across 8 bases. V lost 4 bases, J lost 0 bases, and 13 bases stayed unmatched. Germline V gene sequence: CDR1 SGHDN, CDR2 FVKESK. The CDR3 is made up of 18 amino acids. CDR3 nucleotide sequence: TGTGCCAGCAGCCGCCGGGTTGGACAGGGAGCTGTGAACACTGAAGCTTTCTTT. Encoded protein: CASSRRVGQGAVNTEAFF.